The 13 T cell receptor beta chains listed next were all sequenced from one sample in a study of glioma-infiltrating T cells. Amplification of TCR alpha and beta CDR3 regions from RNA used iRepertoire nested multiplex PCR. TCRdb ran MiXCR on the multiplex PCR reads and lists one entry per CDR3 protein. The sample records more than 100,000 distinct CDR3 sequences, roughly 30% being singletons. The sample comprised glioma tissue, nonneoplastic brain tissue, or PBMCs (not recorded which). The receptor set was obtained from a human donor with low-grade glioma or glioblastoma, undergoing nonglioma brain surgery, or in good health (not recorded which).

With respect to this clonotype: Likely a read error: the CDR3 ends without its conserved phenylalanine or tryptophan. The chain combines TRBV20-1 with TRBJ1-2; maybe TRBD1 (5 bases). Looked up from germline, CDR1 is DFQATT and CDR2 is SNEGSKA (reference sequence). Trimming removed 3 bases from V and 6 bases from J, with 14 bases in between. The CDR3 has 13 amino acids. The CDR3 bases are TGCAGTGCTAGTCGACAGAGGGGAGATGGCTACACCCTC. The encoded protein is CSASRQRGDGYTL.

This clonotype occurred many times. V and J are TRBV6-1 and TRBJ2-5, with TRBD2 matching 12 bases. Germline lookup yields CDR1 MNHNS and CDR2 SASEGT. The CDR3 sequence is 16 residues long. V was pared by 5 bases and J by 0 bases, with 4 bases of the junction left unmatched. The CDR3 protein is CASSSGLAGNQETQYF. Here the CDR3 DNA reads TGTGCCAGCAGTTCAGGACTAGCGGGGAACCAAGAGACCCAGTACTTC.

This clonotype has a count of ten or more. The V call is TRBV20-1, the J call TRBJ1-5; 10 positions match TRBD1. The germline gives CDR1 DFQATT, CDR2 SNEGSKA (reference sequence). The J segment lost 5 bases and the V segment lost 6 bases, leaving 4 bases of the junction unmatched. The CDR3 is 13 amino acids. CDR3 region: CSATGTGDQPQHF. DNA for the CDR3: TGCAGTGCAACCGGGACAGGGGATCAGCCCCAGCATTTT.

This clonotype showed up many times. The chain couples TRBV20-1 to TRBJ1-2; no clear D. Germline assignment: CDR1 DFQATT and CDR2 SNEGSKA (reference sequence). Deletions cut 0 bases from V and 3 bases from J, with 23 bases between. The CDR3 length is 18 residues. In DNA form, the CDR3 reads TGCAGTGCTAGAGAAGGGCCAGGAAGGGAGCGGGGATACTATGGCTACACCTTC. The encoded protein is CSAREGPGRERGYYGYTF.

This clonotype was seen only a few times. The chain couples TRBV5-1 to TRBJ2-3; weak D call: TRBD1 (6 bases). Per the germline V gene, CDR1 is SGHRS and CDR2 is YFSETQ. CDR3 length: 17 residues. V was cut by 0 bases and J by 1 base, with 15 bases left in between. CDR3 sequence reads: CASSLDSPGAGTDTQYF. The CDR3 coding sequence is TGCGCCAGCAGCTTGGATTCCCCAGGGGCCGGCACAGATACGCAGTATTTT.

For this clonotype: A much larger clone lies one base from this, so it may be a read error. The chain recombines TRBV27 with TRBJ2-3, with 8 bases lining up with TRBD1. This CDR3 region has 14 residues. In germline, CDR1 is MNHEY, CDR2 SMNVEV (reference sequence). CDR3 region: CASSSTGASDRQYF. CDR3 nucleotide sequence: TGTGCCAGCAGTTCGACAGGGGCATCGGATAGGCAGTATTTT.

This clonotype was counted at least ten times. The CDR3 region is CATSGGAGVTDTQYF. CDR3 DNA sequence: TGTGCCACAAGCGGGGGGGCCGGTGTTACAGATACGCAGTATTTT. This chain connects TRBV19 to TRBJ2-3; 10 bases line up with TRBD2. This CDR3 is 15 amino acids long. Germline values: CDR1 LNHDA, CDR2 SQIVND (reference sequence). The V and J ends lost 10 bases and 3 bases, in that order; junction bases with no gene match: 10. The variable domain in full, completed from reference TRBV19 and TRBJ2-3, reads DGGITQSPKYLFRKEGQNVTLSCEQNLNHDAMYWYRQDPGQGLRLIYYSQIVNDFQKGDIAEGYSVSREKKESFPLTVTSAQKNPTAFYLCATSGGAGVTDTQYFGPGTRLTVL.

This chain uses TRBV19 with TRBJ1-5; 10 bases align to TRBD1. Germline values: CDR1 LNHDA, CDR2 SQIVND (reference sequence). Germline trimming cut 8 bases from V and 4 bases from J; bases unmatched to any gene: 5. The CDR3 has 14 residues. The CDR3 DNA follows: TGTGCCAGTGATCGACAGGGGGCGAATCAGCCCCAGCATTTT. It translates to CASDRQGANQPQHF.

This clonotype was counted once. Being one base from a much bigger clone, this may be a read error. This chain links TRBV25-1 with TRBJ1-2; no clear D. The germline CDR1 and CDR2 sequences are MGHDK and SYGVNS. V lost 4 bases and J lost 8, with 14 bases in between. This CDR3 is 13 amino acids long. The CDR3 loop is CASSVIVTRGYTF. In DNA, the CDR3 is TGTGCCAGCAGTGTAATCGTGACACGGGGCTACACCTTC.

This clonotype was observed a single time. This chain uses TRBV7-2 with TRBJ1-2; D possibly corresponds to TRBD1 (6 bases). Germline V gives CDR1 SGHTA, CDR2 FQGNSA. Trimming left V 3 bases short and J 14 bases short, with 16 bases between. This CDR3 spans 12 amino acids. In DNA, the CDR3 is TGTGCCAGCAGCTTGATCTCGGACAGAAGTACCTTC. Its translation is CASSLISDRSTF.

The V and J genes are TRBV19 and TRBJ1-5, with no clear D. V gave up 0 bases and J gave up 6 bases, with 15 bases separating them. The CDR3 has 16 amino acids. Per germline, CDR1 LNHDA and CDR2 SQIVND (reference sequence). The DNA for the CDR3 is TGTGCCAGTAGTATAGATCAAGGGCCTCCGCCTCAGCCCCAGCATTTT. As protein: CASSIDQGPPPQPQHF.

This clonotype was detected only a few times. The V and J genes are TRBV12-3 or TRBV12-4 and TRBJ2-7; TRBD1 matches 8 bases. The CDR3 runs 14 residues. Trimming cost V 5 bases and J 5 bases; bases outside gene matches: 8. The CDR3 here is CASSPRTGRNEQYF. The CDR3, as DNA: TGTGCCAGCAGTCCCCGGACAGGGCGGAACGAGCAGTACTTC.

Details on this clonotype: The CDR3 ends on some other residue instead of the conserved phenylalanine or tryptophan, so this is likely a read error. The chain carries TRBV12-3 or TRBV12-4 and TRBJ2-5, with D tentatively TRBD2 (7 bases). The CDR3 consists of 16 residues. V was pared by 3 bases and J by 4 bases, with 18 bases between. This CDR3 reads CASSFSRGGYSETQYL. In DNA form, the CDR3 reads TGTGCCAGCAGTTTTTCGAGGGGGGGGTATTCAGAGACCCAGTACTTA.